Shown below are 19 T cell receptor beta chains from a single sample sequenced in a study of T cells in Graves' hyperthyroidism and ophthalmopathy. RNA transcripts provided the source from which TCR beta CDR3 regions were amplified. Primed by the HTBI set, a first-round RT-PCR was run on the TCR CDR3. TCRdb processed the multiplex PCR reads anew with MiXCR; each CDR3 protein has one entry. The data contain hundreds of thousands of distinct CDR3 sequences, roughly 19% of them singletons. Sample: blood. These receptors all come from a man in his forties or fifties with Graves' ophthalmopathy.

The table lists this clonotype with a few counts. Possible read error: a much larger clone is one base away. V gene TRBV7-8 combines with J gene TRBJ2-7, with 9 nucleotides matching TRBD1. J lost 6 bases, V lost 6 bases, and 12 bases had no gene match. Germline lookup yields CDR1 SGHVS and CDR2 FQNEAQ. This CDR3 has 15 amino acids. CDR3 coding DNA: TGTGCCAGCAGGGCAGCCGGGACAGGGCTGGGCGAGCAGTACTTC. Translating gives CASRAAGTGLGEQYF.

This clonotype occurred a few times. The J gene is TRBJ2-3, the V gene TRBV9; tentatively, D is TRBD1 (5 bases). The CDR3 runs 15 residues. The V gene's germline CDR1 is SGDLS and CDR2 YYNGEE. V lost 2 bases to trimming and J lost 0 bases, with 10 bases between them. The CDR3 DNA reads TGTGCCAGCAGCGTCAGGGATGCTAGCACAGATACGCAGTATTTT. This sequence encodes CASSVRDASTDTQYF.

This clonotype was seen more than once but under ten times. The V gene is TRBV7-9, the J gene TRBJ2-6; TRBD1 agrees at 9 bases. The CDR3 runs to 18 residues. Per the germline V gene, CDR1 is SEHNR and CDR2 is FQNEAQ (reference sequence). Germline trimming cut 5 bases from V and 4 bases from J; bases unmatched to any gene: 12. CDR3 sequence (DNA): TGTGCCAGCAGCCAGACAGGGACAGGGATCTTGGGGGCCAACGTCCTGACTTTC. Translated: CASSQTGTGILGANVLTF. Complete variable domain (other parts from reference TRBV7-9 and TRBJ2-6): DTGVSQNPRHKITKRGQNVTFRCDPISEHNRLYWYRQTLGQGPEFLTYFQNEAQLEKSRLLSDRFSAERPKGSFSTLEIQRTEQGDSAMYLCASSQTGTGILGANVLTFGAGSRLTVL.

Many counts were recorded for this clonotype. The chain combines TRBV20-1 with TRBJ2-7; TRBD1 agrees at 10 bases. The CDR3 sequence is 13 residues long. Germline CDR1 is DFQATT and CDR2 is SNEGSKA (reference sequence). The V segment lost 6 bases and the J segment 8 bases; nucleotides outside the gene matches: 10. The CDR3 is CSAGDRGPTKQYF. In nucleotides, the CDR3 is TGCAGTGCCGGGGACAGGGGACCTACGAAGCAGTACTTC.

The table lists this clonotype with a few counts. The chain joins TRBV2 to TRBJ2-1; 10 bases match TRBD2. This CDR3 comprises 15 residues. In germline, CDR1 is SNHLY, CDR2 FYNNEI. V lost 2 bases to trimming and J lost 6 bases; unmatched junction nucleotides: 4. The CDR3 region has the DNA TGTGCCAGCAGTGAACTAGCGGGAGCGGTCAATGAGCAGTTCTTC. Residues: CASSELAGAVNEQFF.

This clonotype was observed many times. This chain uses TRBV7-2 with TRBJ2-3; tentatively, D is TRBD1 (6 bases). Germline CDR1 and CDR2: SGHTA and FQGNSA. The CDR3 consists of 15 residues. Trimming took off 3 bases at V and 0 bases at J, with 10 bases between the two ends. The DNA for the CDR3 is TGTGCCAGCAGCTTGGACAGATCTAGCACAGATACGCAGTATTTT. This gives the protein CASSLDRSSTDTQYF.

V gene TRBV11-2 combines with J gene TRBJ2-1; perhaps TRBD1 as D (5 bases). The CDR3 extends over 13 amino acids. The ends were cut back, 6 bases at V and 9 bases at J, with 15 bases in the middle. The germline gives CDR1 SGHAT, CDR2 FQNNGV. CDR3 residues: CASSEIGAGEQFF. In nucleotides, the CDR3 is TGTGCCAGCAGTGAGATTGGGGCTGGTGAGCAGTTCTTC. Full variable domain (remainder filled in from reference TRBV11-2 and TRBJ2-1): EAGVAQSPRYKIIEKRQSVAFWCNPISGHATLYWYQQILGQGPKLLIQFQNNGVVDDSQLPKDRFSAERLKGVDSTLKIQPAKLEDSAVYLCASSEIGAGEQFFGPGTRLTVL.

On this clonotype itself: The CDR3 carries no conserved terminal phenylalanine or tryptophan, so it likely arises from a read error. V is TRBV24-1 and J is TRBJ2-5; 11 nucleotides align to TRBD2. From germline, CDR1 is KGHDR and CDR2 SFDVKD. The CDR3 has 16 residues. V was pared by 5 bases and J by 4 bases, with 8 bases of the junction left unmatched. In DNA, the CDR3 is TGTGCCACCAGTGGAGCTATAGCGGGAGGGAGAGAGACCCAGTACTTA. Its translation: CATSGAIAGGRETQYL.

This clonotype was seen many times. The chain links TRBV6-1 to TRBJ2-2, with TRBD1 as a possible D gene (5 bases). V gave up 1 base and J gave up 4 bases, with 10 bases separating them. The CDR3 consists of 15 residues. Germline CDR1 is MNHNS and CDR2 is SASEGT. The CDR3 loop is CASSEVQGFTGELFF. DNA for the CDR3: TGTGCCAGCAGTGAAGTCCAGGGATTCACCGGGGAGCTGTTTTTT.

This clonotype was seen more than once but under ten times. Here the CDR3 reads CASSNPGQANTGELFF. The CDR3 bases are TGCGCCAGCAGCAACCCGGGACAGGCGAACACCGGGGAGCTGTTTTTT. The V and J genes are TRBV5-1 and TRBJ2-2, with TRBD1 identical over 8 bases. Germline CDR1 reads SGHRS; CDR2 reads YFSETQ. The length of the CDR3 is 16 residues. Unmatched junction bases numbered 5, after V lost 4 bases and J lost 0 bases.

This chain links TRBV7-3 with TRBJ2-1; 13 bases match TRBD2. This CDR3 contains 17 residues. J lost 1 base, V lost 5 bases, and 5 bases had no gene match. Germline CDR1 reads SGHTA; CDR2 reads FQGTGA. The CDR3 coding sequence is TGTGCCAGCAGCCAAGGACTAGCGGGAGAATCCTACAATGAGCAGTTCTTC. Its protein product is CASSQGLAGESYNEQFF.

The table lists this clonotype with a few counts. V is TRBV28 and J is TRBJ2-2, with 9 positions matching TRBD2. The CDR3 runs to 17 residues. CDR1 and CDR2 from the germline V gene are MDHEN and SYDVKM. V was pared by 3 bases and J by 3 bases, with 8 bases of the junction left unmatched. The DNA for the CDR3 is TGTGCCAGCAGTTTGACTAGCGGCGAGTGGGACACCGGGGAGCTGTTTTTT. Amino acids: CASSLTSGEWDTGELFF.

This clonotype came up a few times. The rearrangement links TRBV6-1 to TRBJ2-2; 8 bases are a match to TRBD2. This CDR3 has 14 amino acids. The J segment lost 7 bases and the V segment lost 6 bases, leaving 7 bases of the junction unmatched. CDR1 is MNHNS and CDR2 is SASEGT in the germline V gene. Here the CDR3 reads CASSGAGAGGELFF. For the CDR3, the DNA is TGTGCCAGCAGCGGAGCGGGAGCCGGCGGGGAGCTGTTTTTT.

The V and J genes are TRBV12-3 or TRBV12-4 and TRBJ1-2; D is perhaps TRBD1 (6 bases). Trimming took 8 bases from V and 0 from J, leaving 16 bases between them. The CDR3 is 15 residues long. This CDR3 is CASGEGGRPNYGYTF. The CDR3 DNA reads as TGTGCCAGCGGCGAGGGGGGCAGGCCTAACTATGGCTACACCTTC.

The chain couples TRBV20-1 to TRBJ2-7, with a tentative D call TRBD2 (5 bases). Germline V CDR1 and CDR2: DFQATT, SNEGSKA (reference sequence). The V end lost 2 bases, the J end lost 3 bases, and 14 bases lay between the germline ends. The CDR3 covers 14 residues. The CDR3 sequence is CSARSGMVYYEQYF. The CDR3 nucleotides read TGCAGTGCTAGATCCGGGATGGTTTACTACGAGCAGTACTTC.

Written as DNA, the CDR3 is TGTGCCACCAGCAGAGACAATACCTACGAGCAGTACTTC. As protein: CATSRDNTYEQYF. The chain carries TRBV15 and TRBJ2-7, with D unresolved. Per germline, CDR1 LNHNV and CDR2 YYDKDF (reference sequence). This CDR3 is 13 amino acids long. Trimming cost V 0 bases and J 2 bases, with 5 bases left between them.

The sample holds many counts of this clonotype. The CDR3, as DNA: TGTGCCAGCAGCTCCGCCGCCAGACTAGGGAGGTCCTACGAGCAGTACTTC. Translating gives CASSSAARLGRSYEQYF. V gene TRBV11-2 combines with J gene TRBJ2-7; tentative D call: TRBD2 (6 bases). Trimming pared 4 bases from V and 1 base from J, leaving 20 bases between. The CDR3 runs 17 residues. Germline-derived CDR1 and CDR2 are SGHAT and FQNNGV.

The genes are TRBV29-1 and TRBJ2-1; 7 bases line up with TRBD2. V lost 4 bases, J lost 1 base, and 4 bases stayed unmatched. The CDR3 consists of 14 residues. The germline V gene encodes CDR1 SQVTM and CDR2 ANQGSEA. DNA of the CDR3: TGCAGCGTTGTGGGGGAGGGGTCCTACAATGAGCAGTTCTTC. This sequence encodes CSVVGEGSYNEQFF.

This clonotype was found many times. The CDR3 nucleotides read TGTGCCAGCAGTTTTGCGGGAGGGGTGTACGAGCAGTACTTC. This gives the protein CASSFAGGVYEQYF. This chain connects TRBV12-3 or TRBV12-4 to TRBJ2-7; 9 bases are a match to TRBD2. This CDR3 region has 14 residues. The V and J ends lost 3 bases and 4 bases, in that order; junction bases with no gene match: 4.